These T cell receptor beta chains were read from a single sample in a study of shared clonotypes between healthy human individuals. The data were produced by immunoSEQ multiplex PCR, yet TCRdb's version contains in-frame clones alone and is incomplete. The sample holds about 1 million clones, about 75% seen once. Sequenced sample: memory CD4+ T cells sorted from blood. The receptors were gathered from a man aged 18 to 29 in good health. CDR3s include the opening cysteine and the closing phenylalanine or tryptophan. A D gene is named only where the DNA matches it firmly. For some rows the clone size is stated as once, few or many, or as a class when expanded; others skip it.

abundance	d_gene	v_gene	j_gene	len	CDR3aa	CDR3nt
.	TRBD1	TRBV7-9	TRBJ2-4	16	CASSTQGAFGKNIQYF	TGTGCCAGCAGCACACAGGGGGCTTTTGGCAAAAACATTCAGTACTTC
.	.	TRBV19	TRBJ1-2	15	CASSIAAGTNYGYTF	TGTGCCAGTAGTATTGCGGCAGGGACTAACTATGGCTACACCTTC
.	TRBD1	TRBV7-9	TRBJ1-1	16	CASRHIWTGLNTEAFF	TGTGCCAGCAGGCACATCTGGACAGGGTTGAACACTGAAGCTTTCTTT
.	.	TRBV30	TRBJ2-1	22	CAWSVIGAETMELTSIGNEQFF	TGTGCCTGGAGTGTAATAGGAGCGGAGACTATGGAATTAACCTCGATCGGCAATGAGCAGTTCTTC
.	.	TRBV28	TRBJ1-2	12	CASSTSSIGYTF	TGTGCCAGCAGCACCTCCTCGATAGGCTACACCTTC
once	TRBD1	TRBV30	TRBJ1-4	14	CAWSMGQGKEKLFF	TGTGCCTGGTCAATGGGACAGGGCAAGGAAAAACTGTTTTTT
.	.	TRBV19	TRBJ1-5	15	CASSTGTASNQPQHF	TGTGCCAGTAGTACCGGGACGGCCAGCAATCAGCCCCAGCATTTT
.	TRBD1	TRBV30	TRBJ1-6	14	CAWRGQPYNSPLHF	TGTGCCTGGAGGGGACAGCCCTATAATTCACCCCTCCACTTT
.	.	TRBV19	TRBJ2-3	12	CASQGDIRTQYF	TGTGCCAGTCAAGGGGACATTCGTACGCAGTATTTT
.	TRBD1	TRBV28	TRBJ1-6	15	CASSSPTGVSSPLHF	TGTGCCAGCAGTTCCCCGACAGGGGTGAGTTCACCCCTCCACTTT
.	.	TRBV5-3	TRBJ2-5	14	CARSRKSGKETQYF	TGTGCCAGAAGCAGGAAAAGCGGCAAAGAGACCCAGTACTTC
.	.	TRBV6-5	TRBJ2-1	14	CASSYELPNNEQFF	TGTGCCAGCAGTTACGAACTGCCCAACAATGAGCAGTTCTTC